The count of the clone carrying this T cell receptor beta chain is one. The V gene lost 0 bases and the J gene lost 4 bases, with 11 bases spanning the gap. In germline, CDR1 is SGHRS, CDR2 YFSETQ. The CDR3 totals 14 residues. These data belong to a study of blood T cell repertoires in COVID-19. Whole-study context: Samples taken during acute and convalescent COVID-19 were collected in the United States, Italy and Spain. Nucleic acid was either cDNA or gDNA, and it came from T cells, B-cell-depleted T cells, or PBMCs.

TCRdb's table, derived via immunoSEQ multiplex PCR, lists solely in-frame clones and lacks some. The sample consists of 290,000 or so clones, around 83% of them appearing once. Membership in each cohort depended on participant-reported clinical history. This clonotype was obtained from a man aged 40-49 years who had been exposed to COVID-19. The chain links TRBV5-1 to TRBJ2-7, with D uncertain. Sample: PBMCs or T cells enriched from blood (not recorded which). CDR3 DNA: TGCGCCAGCAGCTTGGAGCATCCCGATTACGAGCAGTACTTC. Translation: CASSLEHPDYEQYF.